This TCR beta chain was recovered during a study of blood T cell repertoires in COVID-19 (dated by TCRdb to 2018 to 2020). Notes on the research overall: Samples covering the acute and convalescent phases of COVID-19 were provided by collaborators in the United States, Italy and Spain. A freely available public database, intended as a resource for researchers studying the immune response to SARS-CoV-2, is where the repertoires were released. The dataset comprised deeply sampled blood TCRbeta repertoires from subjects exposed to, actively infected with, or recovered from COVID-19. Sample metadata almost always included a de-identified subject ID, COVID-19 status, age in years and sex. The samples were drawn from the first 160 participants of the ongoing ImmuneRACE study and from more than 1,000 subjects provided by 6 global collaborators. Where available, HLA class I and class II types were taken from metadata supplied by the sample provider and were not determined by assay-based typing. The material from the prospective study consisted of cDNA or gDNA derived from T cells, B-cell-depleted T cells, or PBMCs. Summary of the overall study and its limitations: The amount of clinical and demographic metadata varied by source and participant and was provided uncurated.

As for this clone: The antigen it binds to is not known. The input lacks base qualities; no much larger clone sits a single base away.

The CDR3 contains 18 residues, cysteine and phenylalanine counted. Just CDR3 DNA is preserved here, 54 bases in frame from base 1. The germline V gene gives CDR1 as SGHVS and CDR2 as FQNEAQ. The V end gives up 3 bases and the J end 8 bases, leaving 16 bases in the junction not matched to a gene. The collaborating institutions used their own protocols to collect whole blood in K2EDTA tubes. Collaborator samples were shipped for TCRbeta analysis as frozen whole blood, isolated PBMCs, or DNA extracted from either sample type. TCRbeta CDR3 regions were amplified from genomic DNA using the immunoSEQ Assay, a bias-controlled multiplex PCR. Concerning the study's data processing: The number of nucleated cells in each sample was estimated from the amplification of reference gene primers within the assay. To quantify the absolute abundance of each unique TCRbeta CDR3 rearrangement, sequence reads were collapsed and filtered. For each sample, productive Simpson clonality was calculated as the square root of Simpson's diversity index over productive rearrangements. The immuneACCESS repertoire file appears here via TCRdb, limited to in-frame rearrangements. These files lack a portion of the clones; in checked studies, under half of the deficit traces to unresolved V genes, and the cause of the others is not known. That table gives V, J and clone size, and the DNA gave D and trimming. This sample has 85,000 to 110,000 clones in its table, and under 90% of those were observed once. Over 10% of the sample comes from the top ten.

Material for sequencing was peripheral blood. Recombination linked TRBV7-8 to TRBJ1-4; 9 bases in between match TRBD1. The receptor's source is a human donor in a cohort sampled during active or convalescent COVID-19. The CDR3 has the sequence CASSFLGDRVPFSEKLFF. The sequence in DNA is TGTGCCAGCAGCTTCCTGGGGGACAGGGTTCCCTTTTCCGAAAAACTGTTTTTT.